This TCR beta chain comes out of a study of T cells in Graves' hyperthyroidism and ophthalmopathy. Broader study findings: Most clonotypes that expanded in the thyroid above 0.001 also showed up in blood.

Any patient presenting with uncontrolled infection, other autoimmune disease, pregnancy or lactation was left out. This clonotype was found many times. Antigen: not known. TCR beta CDR3 regions were amplified from RNA. RT-PCR in the first round (using the HTBI primer set) targeted the TCR CDR3. TCRdb re-called the multiplex PCR reads through MiXCR, storing one row per CDR3 protein. Found here are approximately 600,000 distinct CDR3 sequences, around 20% of them singletons; the top ten hold under 35%. The sample consisted of blood. The clonotype originates from a man in his thirties or forties with Graves' ophthalmopathy.

CDR3 DNA: TGCGCCAGCAGGGGCGGGGGTCAGGGTGAGCAGTTCTTC. Amino acids: CASRGGGQGEQFF. V usage is TRBV5-1 and J usage is TRBJ2-1; 7 bases line up with TRBD2. V dropped 5 bases and J dropped 9; count of bases not matched to a gene: 8. CDR1 is SGHRS, CDR2 YFSETQ, per germline. This CDR3 contains 13 residues.